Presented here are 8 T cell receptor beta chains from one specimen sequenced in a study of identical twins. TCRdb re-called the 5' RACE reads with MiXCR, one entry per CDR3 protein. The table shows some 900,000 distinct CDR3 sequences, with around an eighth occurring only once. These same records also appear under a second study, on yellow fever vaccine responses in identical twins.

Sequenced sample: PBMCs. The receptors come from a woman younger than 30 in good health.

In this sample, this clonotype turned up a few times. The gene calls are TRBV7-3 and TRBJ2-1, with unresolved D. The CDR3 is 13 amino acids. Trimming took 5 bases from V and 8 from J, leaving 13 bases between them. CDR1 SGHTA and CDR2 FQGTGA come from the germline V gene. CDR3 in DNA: TGTGCCAGCAGCACGACCATCTCCGATGAGCAGTTCTTC. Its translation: CASSTTISDEQFF.

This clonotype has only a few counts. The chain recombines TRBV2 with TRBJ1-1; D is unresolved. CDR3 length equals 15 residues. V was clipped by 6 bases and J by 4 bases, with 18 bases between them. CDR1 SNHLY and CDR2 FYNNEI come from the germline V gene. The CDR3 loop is CASSFLQRVGTEAFF. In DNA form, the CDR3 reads TGTGCCAGCAGCTTCCTTCAGAGGGTAGGCACTGAAGCTTTCTTT.

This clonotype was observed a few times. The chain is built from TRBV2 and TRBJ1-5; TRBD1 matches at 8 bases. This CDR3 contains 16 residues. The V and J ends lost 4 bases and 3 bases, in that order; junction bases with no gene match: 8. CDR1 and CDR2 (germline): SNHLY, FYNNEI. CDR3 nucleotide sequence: TGTGCCAGCAGTGTTAATACAGGGGGAAACAATCAGCCCCAGCATTTT. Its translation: CASSVNTGGNNQPQHF.

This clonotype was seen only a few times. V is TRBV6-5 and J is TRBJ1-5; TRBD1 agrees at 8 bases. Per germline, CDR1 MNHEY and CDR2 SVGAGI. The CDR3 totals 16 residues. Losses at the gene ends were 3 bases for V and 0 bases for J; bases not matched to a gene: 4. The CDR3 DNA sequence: TGTGCCAGCAGTTATGGACAGGGAGTTAGCAATCAGCCCCAGCATTTT. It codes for CASSYGQGVSNQPQHF.

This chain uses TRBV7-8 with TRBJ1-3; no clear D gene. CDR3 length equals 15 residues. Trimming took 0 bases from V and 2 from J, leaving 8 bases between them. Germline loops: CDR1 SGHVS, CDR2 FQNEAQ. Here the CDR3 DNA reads TGTGCCAGCAGCTTAGCAGACGGGACTGGAAACACCATATATTTT. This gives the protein CASSLADGTGNTIYF.

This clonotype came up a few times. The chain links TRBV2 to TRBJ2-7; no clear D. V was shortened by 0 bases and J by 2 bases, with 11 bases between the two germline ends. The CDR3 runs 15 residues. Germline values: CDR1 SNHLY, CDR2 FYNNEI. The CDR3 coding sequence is TGTGCCAGCAGTGAAGCGCTTACGGTCACCTACGAGCAGTACTTC. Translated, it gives CASSEALTVTYEQYF.

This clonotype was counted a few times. The CDR3 DNA follows: TGCGCCAGCAGCCAACCAGACAAGCCGACAGCAGATACGCAGTATTTT. It encodes CASSQPDKPTADTQYF. The chain links TRBV4-1 to TRBJ2-3; possible D gene TRBD1, 5 bases. Per the germline V gene, CDR1 is MGHRA and CDR2 is YSYEKL. The CDR3 covers 16 residues. Trimming took 2 bases from V and 4 from J, leaving 16 bases between them.

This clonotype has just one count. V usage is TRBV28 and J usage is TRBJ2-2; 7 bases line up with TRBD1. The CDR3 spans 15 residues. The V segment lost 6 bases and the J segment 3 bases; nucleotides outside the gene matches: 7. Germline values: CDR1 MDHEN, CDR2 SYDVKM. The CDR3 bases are TGTGCCAGCAGACCCCGGGGACAGCACACCGGGGAGCTGTTTTTT. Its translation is CASRPRGQHTGELFF.